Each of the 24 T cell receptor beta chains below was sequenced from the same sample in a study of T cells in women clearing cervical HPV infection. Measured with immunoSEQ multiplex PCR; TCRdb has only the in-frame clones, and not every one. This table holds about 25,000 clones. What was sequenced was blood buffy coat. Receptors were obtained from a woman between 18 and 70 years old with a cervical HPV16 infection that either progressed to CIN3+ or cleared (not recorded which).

Partial CDR3 DNA: TGCAGTGCTAGAAGAGAACAGGGAGGCTATAATTCACCG. It specifies CSARREQGGYNSP. The whole CDR3 sequence is CSARREQGGYNSPLFF. This chain connects TRBV20-1 to TRBJ2-2, with D possibly being TRBD1 or TRBD2 (6 bases each). Read coverage stops 3 residues before the CDR3 terminus; the germline J gene supplies the remainder. Germline V CDR1 and CDR2: DFQATT, SNEGSKA (reference sequence). The CDR3 consists of 16 residues.

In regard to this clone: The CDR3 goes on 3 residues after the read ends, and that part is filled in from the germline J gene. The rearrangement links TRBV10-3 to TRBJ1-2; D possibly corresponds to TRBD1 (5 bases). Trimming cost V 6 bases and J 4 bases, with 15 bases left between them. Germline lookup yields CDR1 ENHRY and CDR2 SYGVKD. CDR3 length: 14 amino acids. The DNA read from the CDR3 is TGTGCCATCAGCGACCCGGAGGGGCCCTATGGC. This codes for CAISDPEGPYG. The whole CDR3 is CAISDPEGPYGYTF.

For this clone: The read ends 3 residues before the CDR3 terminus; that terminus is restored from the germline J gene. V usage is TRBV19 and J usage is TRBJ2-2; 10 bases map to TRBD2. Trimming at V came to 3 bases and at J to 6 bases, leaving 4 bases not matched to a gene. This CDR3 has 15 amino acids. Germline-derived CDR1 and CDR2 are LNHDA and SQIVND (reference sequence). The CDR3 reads CASSIGLAGAGELFF. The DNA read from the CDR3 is TGTGCCAGTAGTATTGGGCTAGCGGGGGCCGGGGAG.

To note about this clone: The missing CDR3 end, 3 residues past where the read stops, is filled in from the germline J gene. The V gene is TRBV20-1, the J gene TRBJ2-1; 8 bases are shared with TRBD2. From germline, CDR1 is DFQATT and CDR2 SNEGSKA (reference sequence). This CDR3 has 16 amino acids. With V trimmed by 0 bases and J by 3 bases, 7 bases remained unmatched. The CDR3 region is CSARESGRGGYNEQFF. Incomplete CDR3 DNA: TGCAGTGCTAGAGAGAGCGGGAGAGGAGGCTACAATGAG.

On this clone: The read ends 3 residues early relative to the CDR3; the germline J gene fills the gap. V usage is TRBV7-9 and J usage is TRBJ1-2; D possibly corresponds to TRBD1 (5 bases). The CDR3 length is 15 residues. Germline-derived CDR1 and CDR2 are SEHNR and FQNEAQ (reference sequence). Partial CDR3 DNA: TGTGCCAGCAGCTTAGGAAGGGGAAGAGACAATGAC. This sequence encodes CASSLGRGRDND. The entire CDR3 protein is CASSLGRGRDNDYTF. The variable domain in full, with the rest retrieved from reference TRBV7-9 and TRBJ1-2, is DTGVSQNPRHKITKRGQNVTFRCDPISEHNRLYWYRQTLGQGPEFLTYFQNEAQLEKSRLLSDRFSAERPKGSFSTLEIQRTEQGDSAMYLCASSLGRGRDNDYTFGSGTRLTVV.

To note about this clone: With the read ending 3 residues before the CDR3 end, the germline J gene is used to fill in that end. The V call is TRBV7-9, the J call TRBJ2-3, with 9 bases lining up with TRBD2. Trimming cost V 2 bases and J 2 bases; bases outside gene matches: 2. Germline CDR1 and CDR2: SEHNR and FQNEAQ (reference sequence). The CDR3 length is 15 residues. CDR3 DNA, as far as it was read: TGTGCCAGCAGCTTAAGACTAGCGGACACAGATACG. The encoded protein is CASSLRLADTDT. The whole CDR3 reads CASSLRLADTDTQYF.

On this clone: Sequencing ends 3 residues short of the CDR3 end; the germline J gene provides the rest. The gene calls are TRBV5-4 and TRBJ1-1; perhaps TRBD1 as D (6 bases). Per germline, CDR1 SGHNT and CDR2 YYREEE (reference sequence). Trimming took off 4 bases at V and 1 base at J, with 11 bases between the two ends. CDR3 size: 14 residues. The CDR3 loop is CASSRDIRNTEAFF. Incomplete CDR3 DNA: TGTGCCAGCAGCCGGGACATTAGGAACACTGAA.

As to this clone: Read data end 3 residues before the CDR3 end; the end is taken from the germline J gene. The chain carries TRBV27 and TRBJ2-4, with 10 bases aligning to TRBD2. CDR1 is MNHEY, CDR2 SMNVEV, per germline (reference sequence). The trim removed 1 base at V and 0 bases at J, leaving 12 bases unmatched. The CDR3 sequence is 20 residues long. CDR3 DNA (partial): TGTGCCAGCAGTTTATATGGGCCTGCTAGCGGGGGACTAGCCAAAAACATT. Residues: CASSLYGPASGGLAKNI. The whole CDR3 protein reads CASSLYGPASGGLAKNIQYF.

Partial CDR3 DNA: TGTGCCAGCAGCCAGGGGAGCGACAATCAGCCC. Translated: CASSQGSDNQP. The whole CDR3 sequence is CASSQGSDNQPQHF. J is TRBJ1-5 and V is TRBV2; possible D gene TRBD1, 6 bases. The read finishes 3 residues shy of the CDR3 end, and the germline J gene is used to complete it. The CDR3 is made up of 14 amino acids. Germline assignment: CDR1 SNHLY and CDR2 FYNNEI. V gave up 6 bases and J gave up 3 bases, with 12 bases separating them.

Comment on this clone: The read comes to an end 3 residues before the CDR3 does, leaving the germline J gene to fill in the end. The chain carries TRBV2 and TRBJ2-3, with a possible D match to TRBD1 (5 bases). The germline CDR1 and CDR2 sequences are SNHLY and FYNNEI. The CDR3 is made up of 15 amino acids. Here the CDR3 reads CASSTTENSNQPQYF. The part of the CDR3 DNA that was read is TGTGCCAGCAGTACGACAGAGAATAGCAATCAGCCG.

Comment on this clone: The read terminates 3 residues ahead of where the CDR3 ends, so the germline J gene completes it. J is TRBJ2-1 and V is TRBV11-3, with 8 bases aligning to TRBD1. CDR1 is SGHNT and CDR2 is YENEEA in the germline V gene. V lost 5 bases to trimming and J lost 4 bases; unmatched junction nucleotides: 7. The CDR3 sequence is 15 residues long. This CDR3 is CASSIGQGRYNEQFF. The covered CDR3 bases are TGTGCCAGCAGCATAGGACAGGGTCGGTACAATGAG.

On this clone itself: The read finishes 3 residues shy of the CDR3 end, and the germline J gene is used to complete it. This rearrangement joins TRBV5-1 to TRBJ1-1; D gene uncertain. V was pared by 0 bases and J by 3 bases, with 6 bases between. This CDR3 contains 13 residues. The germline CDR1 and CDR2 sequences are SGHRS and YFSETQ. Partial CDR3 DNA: TGCGCCAGCAGCTTGGGGAGGGACACTGAA. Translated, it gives CASSLGRDTE. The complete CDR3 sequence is CASSLGRDTEAFF. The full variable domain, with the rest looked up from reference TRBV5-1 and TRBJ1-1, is KAGVTQTPRYLIKTRGQQVTLSCSPISGHRSVSWYQQTPGQGLQFLFEYFSETQRNKGNFPGRFSGRQFSNSRSEMNVSTLELGDSALYLCASSLGRDTEAFFGQGTRLTVV.

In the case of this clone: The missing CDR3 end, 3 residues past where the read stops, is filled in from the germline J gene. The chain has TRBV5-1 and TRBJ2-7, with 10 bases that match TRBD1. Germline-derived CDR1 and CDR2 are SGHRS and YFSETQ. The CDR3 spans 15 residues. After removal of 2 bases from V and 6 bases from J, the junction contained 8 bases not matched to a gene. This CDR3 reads CASSFRDRGVAEQYF. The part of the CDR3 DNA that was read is TGCGCCAGCAGCTTCCGGGACAGGGGTGTGGCCGAG.

The part of the CDR3 DNA that was read is TGCAGTGCTCGTGGCTTAGGG. This codes for CSARGLG. The entire CDR3 protein is CSARGLGAFF. The chain carries TRBV20-1 and TRBJ1-1; D is ambiguous. The CDR3 extends 3 residues past the end of the read, so its final part is completed from the germline J gene. CDR3 length: 10 residues. Germline lookup yields CDR1 DFQATT and CDR2 SNEGSKA (reference sequence).

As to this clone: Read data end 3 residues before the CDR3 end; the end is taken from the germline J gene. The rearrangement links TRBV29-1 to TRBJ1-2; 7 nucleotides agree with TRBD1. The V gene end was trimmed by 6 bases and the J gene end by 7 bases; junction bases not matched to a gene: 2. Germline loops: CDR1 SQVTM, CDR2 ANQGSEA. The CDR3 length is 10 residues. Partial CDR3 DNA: TGCAGCGTCCCAGGGGGTGGC. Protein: CSVPGGG. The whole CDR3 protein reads CSVPGGGYTF.

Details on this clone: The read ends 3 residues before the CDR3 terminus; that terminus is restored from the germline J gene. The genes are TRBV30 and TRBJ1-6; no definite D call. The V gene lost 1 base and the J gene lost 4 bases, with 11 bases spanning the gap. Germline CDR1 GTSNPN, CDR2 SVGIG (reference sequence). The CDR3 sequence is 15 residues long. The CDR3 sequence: CAWSEEGLYNSPLHF. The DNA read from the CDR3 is TGTGCCTGGAGTGAAGAAGGCCTTTATAATTCACCC.

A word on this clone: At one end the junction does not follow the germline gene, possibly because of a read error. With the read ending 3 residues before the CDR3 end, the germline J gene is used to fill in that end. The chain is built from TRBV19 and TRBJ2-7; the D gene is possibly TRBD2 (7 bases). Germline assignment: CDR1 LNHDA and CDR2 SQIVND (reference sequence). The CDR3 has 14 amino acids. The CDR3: CARSIAGANYEQYF. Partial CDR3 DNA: TGTGCCCGTAGTATCGCGGGGGCGAACTACGAG.

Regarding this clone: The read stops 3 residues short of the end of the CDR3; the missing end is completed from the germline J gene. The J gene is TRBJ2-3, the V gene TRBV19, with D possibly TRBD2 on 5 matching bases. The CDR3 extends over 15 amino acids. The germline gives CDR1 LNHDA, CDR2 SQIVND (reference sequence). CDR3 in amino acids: CASSVGLSYQETQYF. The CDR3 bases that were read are TGTGCCAGTAGTGTCGGACTGAGCTACCAAGAGACG.

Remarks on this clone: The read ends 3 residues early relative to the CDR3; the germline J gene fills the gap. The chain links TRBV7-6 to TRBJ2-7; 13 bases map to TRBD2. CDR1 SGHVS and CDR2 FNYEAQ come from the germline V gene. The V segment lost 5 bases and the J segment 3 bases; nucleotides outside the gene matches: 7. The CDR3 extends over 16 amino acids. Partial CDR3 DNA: TGTGCCAGCAGCCGTCGGACTAGCGGGAGTCGCTACGAG. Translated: CASSRRTSGSRYE. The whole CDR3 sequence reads CASSRRTSGSRYEQYF.

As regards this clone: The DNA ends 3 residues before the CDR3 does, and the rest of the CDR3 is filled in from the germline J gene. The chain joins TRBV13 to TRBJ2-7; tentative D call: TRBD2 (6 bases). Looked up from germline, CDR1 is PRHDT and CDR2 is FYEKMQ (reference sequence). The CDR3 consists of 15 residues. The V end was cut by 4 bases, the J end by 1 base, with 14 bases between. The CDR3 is CASSWGDGSSYEQYF. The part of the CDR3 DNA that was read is TGTGCCAGCAGCTGGGGGGACGGGTCATCCTACGAG. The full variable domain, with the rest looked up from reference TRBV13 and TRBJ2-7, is AAGVIQSPRHLIKEKRETATLKCYPIPRHDTVYWYQQGPGQDPQFLISFYEKMQSDKGSIPDRFSAQQFSDYHSELNMSSLELGDSALYFCASSWGDGSSYEQYFGPGTRLTVT.

CDR3 residues: CASSPLANEQFF. Partial CDR3 DNA: TGTGCCAGTAGTCCCTTAGCCAATGAG. The V gene is TRBV19, the J gene TRBJ2-1; unclear D gene. The read stops 3 residues short of the end of the CDR3; the missing end is completed from the germline J gene. The V end lost 5 bases, the J end lost 6 bases, and 8 bases lay between the germline ends. The CDR3 covers 12 residues. CDR1 is LNHDA and CDR2 is SQIVND in the germline V gene (reference sequence).

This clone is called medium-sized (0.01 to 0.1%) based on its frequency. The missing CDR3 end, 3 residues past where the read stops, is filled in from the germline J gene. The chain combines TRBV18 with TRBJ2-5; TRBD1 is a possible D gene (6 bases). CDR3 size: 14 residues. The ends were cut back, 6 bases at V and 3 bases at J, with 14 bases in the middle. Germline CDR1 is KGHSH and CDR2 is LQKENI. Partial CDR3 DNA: TGTGCCAGCTCCCAACTCAACAGGGAAGAGACC. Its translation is CASSQLNREET. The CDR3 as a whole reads CASSQLNREETQYF.

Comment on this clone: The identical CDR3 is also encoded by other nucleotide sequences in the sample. CDR3 residues: CASSITSTQYF. CDR3 DNA, as far as it was read: TGTGCCAGCAGCATCACTAGTACC. The V gene is TRBV7-9, the J gene TRBJ2-5; possibly TRBD2 for D (5 bases). The CDR3 end is not reached by the read, which stops 3 residues before it; the germline J gene fills it in. Germline CDR1 is SEHNR and CDR2 is FQNEAQ (reference sequence). This CDR3 is built from 11 residues.

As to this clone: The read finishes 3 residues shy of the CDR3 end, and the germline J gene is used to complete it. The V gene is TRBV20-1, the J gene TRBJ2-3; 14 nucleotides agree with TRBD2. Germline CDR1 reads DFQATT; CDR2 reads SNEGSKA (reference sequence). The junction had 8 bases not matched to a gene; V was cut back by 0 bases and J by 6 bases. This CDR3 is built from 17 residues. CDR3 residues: CSARDKIRLAGGDTQYF. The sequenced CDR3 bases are TGCAGTGCTAGAGATAAGATCAGACTAGCGGGGGGGGATACG.